These 3 T cell receptor beta chains were sequenced from one sample in a study of response to subunit inactivated influenza vaccine. TCRdb ran MiXCR on the RT-PCR reads and lists one entry per CDR3 protein. The profile shows about 540,000 distinct CDR3 sequences, approximately 24% of them singletons. These data are also associated with another study on T cells expressing NK-cell markers. That study reports: Beta-chain TCR cDNA was generated via 5'RACE template switching with UMIs.

Sequences were derived from CD4+ T cells sorted from PBMCs, sampled roughly 13 days after vaccination. Receptor source: a man aged 45-65 years who received an inactivated influenza vaccine.

J is TRBJ2-5 and V is TRBV7-2; 7 positions match TRBD2. CDR1 is SGHTA and CDR2 is FQGNSA in the germline V gene. Trimming took 6 bases from V and 5 from J; bases not matched to a gene: 9. There are 14 residues in the CDR3. CDR3 nucleotides: TGTGCCAGCAGATTCACTAGCGACGCGGAGACCCAGTACTTC. It is translated as CASRFTSDAETQYF.

The rearrangement links TRBV29-1 to TRBJ2-3; D ambiguous. Germline V gene sequence: CDR1 SQVTM, CDR2 ANQGSEA. The CDR3 sequence is 12 residues long. The ends were cut back, 4 bases at V and 6 bases at J, with 11 bases in the middle. The CDR3 here is CSVGTRTDTQYF. CDR3 DNA sequence: TGCAGCGTTGGGACCCGAACGGATACGCAGTATTTT.

J is TRBJ2-3 and V is TRBV24-1; D not certain. V shed 3 bases and J shed 2 bases, with 8 bases lying between them. This CDR3 is 14 amino acids long. Germline V gene sequence: CDR1 KGHDR, CDR2 SFDVKD. CDR3 amino acids: CATSDNSHTDTQYF. CDR3 in DNA: TGTGCCACCAGTGATAACAGCCACACAGATACGCAGTATTTT.